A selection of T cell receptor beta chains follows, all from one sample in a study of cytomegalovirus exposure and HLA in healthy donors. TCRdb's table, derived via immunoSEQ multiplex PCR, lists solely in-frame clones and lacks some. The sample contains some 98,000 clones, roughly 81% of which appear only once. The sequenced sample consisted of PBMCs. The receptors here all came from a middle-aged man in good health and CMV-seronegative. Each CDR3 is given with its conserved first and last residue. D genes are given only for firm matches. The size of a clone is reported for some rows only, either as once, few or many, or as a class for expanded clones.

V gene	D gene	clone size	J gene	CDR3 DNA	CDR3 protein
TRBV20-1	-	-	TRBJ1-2	TGCAGTTATAATGGCTACACCTTC	CSYNGYTF
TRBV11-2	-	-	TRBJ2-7	TGTGCCAGCAGCTTAGACCACAACTACGAGCAGTACTTC	CASSLDHNYEQYF
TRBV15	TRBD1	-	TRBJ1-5	TGTGCCACCAGCAGAGATGGACAGGGCAATCAGCCCCAGCATTTT	CATSRDGQGNQPQHF
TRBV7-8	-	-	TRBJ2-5	TGTGCCAGCAGCCCACCCTCGGAGGGGCCGGAGACCCAGTACTTC	CASSPPSEGPETQYF
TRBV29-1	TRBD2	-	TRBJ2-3	TGCAGCGTGCCCACCCCCGGGACTACCCGCACAGATACGCAGTATTTT	CSVPTPGTTRTDTQYF
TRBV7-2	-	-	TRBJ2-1	TGTGCCAGCAGCTCCGACAGATTGCCCCACAATGAGCAGTTCTTC	CASSSDRLPHNEQFF
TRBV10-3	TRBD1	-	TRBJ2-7	TGTGCCATCAGTGAGACCCCCGGGACAGGGAACGAGCAGTACTTC	CAISETPGTGNEQYF
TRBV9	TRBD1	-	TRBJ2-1	TGTGCCAGCAGCGTATTAGGGACAGGGAACAATGAGCAGTTCTTC	CASSVLGTGNNEQFF
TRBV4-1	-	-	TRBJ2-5	TGCGCCAGCTGCCAGGGCATTTCTCCGGAGACCCAGTACTTC	CASCQGISPETQYF
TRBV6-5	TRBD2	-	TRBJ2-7	TGTGCCAGCAGAACCGGGGGGTTAAGCTCCTACGAGCAGTACTTC	CASRTGGLSSYEQYF
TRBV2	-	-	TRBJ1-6	TGTGCCAGCAGTGAACGGCGACAGTATAATTCACCCCTCCACTTT	CASSERRQYNSPLHF
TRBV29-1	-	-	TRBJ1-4	TGCAGCGTTGAAGAGAAGCCCTCAACTAATGAAAAACTGTTTTTT	CSVEEKPSTNEKLFF
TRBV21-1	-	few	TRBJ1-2	TGTGCCAGCAACCCTGGGGGGGGTGGCTACACCTTC	CASNPGGGGYTF
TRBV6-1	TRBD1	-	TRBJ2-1	TGTGCCAGCAGTGAAAGGGGACAGTTTTACAATGAGCAGTTCTTC	CASSERGQFYNEQFF
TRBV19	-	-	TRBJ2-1	TGTGCCAGTAGTAAGGGGGAGTCCTACAATGAGCAGTTCTTC	CASSKGESYNEQFF
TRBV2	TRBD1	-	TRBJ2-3	TGTGCCAGGGAACTAGGACAGGGAACAGATACGCAGTATTTT	CARELGQGTDTQYF
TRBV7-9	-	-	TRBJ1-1	TGTGCCAGCAGCCACAGAAACACTGAAGCTTTCTTT	CASSHRNTEAFF
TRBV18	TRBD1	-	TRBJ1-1	TGTGCCAGCTCACCACCCGGGACAGGGGTTGACACTGAAGCTTTCTTT	CASSPPGTGVDTEAFF
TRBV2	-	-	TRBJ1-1	TGTGCCAGCAGGGACAGTGAAGCTTTCTTT	CASRDSEAFF
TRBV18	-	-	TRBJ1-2	TGTGCCAGCTCACAACAGACAGTTAACTATGGCTACACCTTC	CASSQQTVNYGYTF
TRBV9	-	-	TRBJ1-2	TGTGCCAGCAGCGAGGGGACTTACTATGGCTACACCTTC	CASSEGTYYGYTF
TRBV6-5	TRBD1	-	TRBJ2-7	TGTGCCAGCACGGGGACAGAAGCCTACGAGCAGTACTTC	CASTGTEAYEQYF
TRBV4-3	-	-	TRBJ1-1	TGCGCCAGCAGCCAAGACAGGGGATGGGCCACTGAAGCTTTCTTT	CASSQDRGWATEAFF
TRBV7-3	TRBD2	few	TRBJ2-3	TGTGCCAGCAGCTTAACTGCTAGCGGGGGGACTAGCACAGATACGCAGTATTTT	CASSLTASGGTSTDTQYF
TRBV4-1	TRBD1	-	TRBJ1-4	TGCGCCAGCAGCCTCGGGACAGGGAATGAAAAACTGTTTTTT	CASSLGTGNEKLFF
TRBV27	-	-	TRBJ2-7	TGTGCCAGCAGTTTTAGGGGCCAAAGTTTCTCCTACGAGCAGTACTTC	CASSFRGQSFSYEQYF
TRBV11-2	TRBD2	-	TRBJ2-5	TGTGCCAGCAGCTTAGTTGTAGCGGGGGCCCAAGAGACCCAGTACTTC	CASSLVVAGAQETQYF
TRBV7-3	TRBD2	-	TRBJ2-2	TGTGCCAGCAGCTTAAACGGGGGGGCCAACACCGGGGAGCTGTTTTTT	CASSLNGGANTGELFF
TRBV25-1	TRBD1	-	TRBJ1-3	TGTGCCAGCAGTGAATTGATGAAAGGGACAGCCGGAAACACCATATATTTT	CASSELMKGTAGNTIYF